The 10 T cell receptor beta chains listed next were all sequenced from one sample in a study of STAT5B mutations in CD4+ large granular lymphocyte leukemia. Data came from immunoSEQ multiplex PCR; TCRdb stores just in-frame clones and leaves some out. This sample has around 48,000 clones, with roughly three quarters found just once. Sequencing input: CD4+ T cells from blood buffy coats. These receptor sequences come from a human donor in good health.

The chain combines TRBV11-2 with TRBJ2-5; D gene uncertain. Germline loops: CDR1 SGHAT, CDR2 FQNNGV. V lost 4 bases to trimming and J lost 3 bases, with 9 bases between them. The CDR3 extends over 13 amino acids. CDR3 nucleotides: TGTGCCAGCAGCTCCGGGTCAGAAGAGACCCAGTACTTC. This encodes CASSSGSEETQYF.

V is TRBV9 and J is TRBJ2-2; D may be TRBD1 or TRBD2 (5 bases each). The CDR3 consists of 15 residues. Trimming left V 4 bases short and J 3 bases short, with 13 bases between. Germline values: CDR1 SGDLS, CDR2 YYNGEE. In DNA form, the CDR3 reads TGTGCCAGCAGCAGACTGGGGCGGGACACCGGGGAGCTGTTTTTT. Translating gives CASSRLGRDTGELFF.

The chain employs TRBV2 and TRBJ2-7; D call uncertain. CDR3 length equals 11 residues. Germline CDR1 SNHLY, CDR2 FYNNEI. Trimming cost V 5 bases and J 3 bases, with 5 bases left between them. CDR3 nucleotides: TGTGCCAGCAGTCCCCACTACGAGCAGTACGTC. It encodes CASSPHYEQYV.

The chain is built from TRBV5-4 and TRBJ1-1, with D unclear. In germline, CDR1 is SGHNT, CDR2 YYREEE (reference sequence). V lost 0 bases and J lost 1, with 7 bases in between. This CDR3 contains 14 residues. CDR3 sequence: CASSLGAKNTEAFF. The CDR3 DNA reads as TGTGCCAGCAGCTTGGGGGCCAAGAACACTGAAGCTTTCTTT.

This clone came up a few times. The CDR3 reads CASSLNDRVHGYTF. The CDR3 DNA follows: TGTGCCAGTAGTCTTAACGACAGGGTTCATGGCTACACCTTC. V gene TRBV19 combines with J gene TRBJ1-2; 7 nucleotides align to TRBD1. Per germline, CDR1 LNHDA and CDR2 SQIVND (reference sequence). V gave up 5 bases and J gave up 6 bases; unmatched junction bases: 9. The CDR3 is 14 amino acids.

This chain uses TRBV6-1 with TRBJ1-4; maybe TRBD1 (5 bases). With 1 base removed from V and 8 bases from J, the gap between germline ends came to 14 bases. The V gene's germline CDR1 is MNHNS and CDR2 SASEGT. The CDR3 spans 15 residues. CDR3 DNA sequence: TGTGCCAGCAGTGAAGGGGGGGACCTTCCCGAAAAACTGTTTTTT. Its protein is CASSEGGDLPEKLFF.

The CDR3 loop is CSCGTSDSGANVLTF. DNA for the CDR3: TGCAGCTGCGGGACTTCAGACTCTGGGGCCAACGTCCTGACTTTC. The rearrangement links TRBV29-1 to TRBJ2-6; the D gene is possibly TRBD2 (6 bases). The CDR3 covers 15 residues. The V gene's germline CDR1 is SQVTM and CDR2 ANQGSEA. The V gene lost 8 bases and the J gene lost 0 bases, with 14 bases spanning the gap.

This clone has more than one count but fewer than ten. The chain links TRBV11-2 to TRBJ1-3, with TRBD1 as a possible D gene (6 bases). Deletions cut 5 bases from V and 7 bases from J, with 21 bases between. Germline CDR1 is SGHAT and CDR2 is FQNNGV. The CDR3 covers 16 residues. CDR3 bases: TGTGCCAGCAGCCTCCAGGGACCCGGGGGCCGGAACACCATATATTTT. Its protein is CASSLQGPGGRNTIYF.

The gene calls are TRBV7-9 and TRBJ2-5; 7 bases are shared with TRBD1. The CDR3 sequence is 16 residues long. From germline, CDR1 is SEHNR and CDR2 FQNEAQ (reference sequence). V lost 2 bases and J lost 0; bases outside the gene matches: 6. The CDR3 region is CASSLIDRVYQETQYF. DNA of the CDR3: TGTGCCAGCAGCTTAATAGACAGGGTTTACCAAGAGACCCAGTACTTC.

About this clone: The sample holds other DNA sequences that translate to the same CDR3. This chain uses TRBV18 with TRBJ1-4; D gene unclear. Germline V gene lookup returns CDR1 KGHSH and CDR2 LQKENI. Trimming took off 3 bases at V and 0 bases at J, with 5 bases between the two ends. CDR3 length equals 14 residues. CDR3 DNA: TGTGCCAGCTCACCCGGGGCAACTAATGAAAAACTGTTTTTT. This codes for CASSPGATNEKLFF.